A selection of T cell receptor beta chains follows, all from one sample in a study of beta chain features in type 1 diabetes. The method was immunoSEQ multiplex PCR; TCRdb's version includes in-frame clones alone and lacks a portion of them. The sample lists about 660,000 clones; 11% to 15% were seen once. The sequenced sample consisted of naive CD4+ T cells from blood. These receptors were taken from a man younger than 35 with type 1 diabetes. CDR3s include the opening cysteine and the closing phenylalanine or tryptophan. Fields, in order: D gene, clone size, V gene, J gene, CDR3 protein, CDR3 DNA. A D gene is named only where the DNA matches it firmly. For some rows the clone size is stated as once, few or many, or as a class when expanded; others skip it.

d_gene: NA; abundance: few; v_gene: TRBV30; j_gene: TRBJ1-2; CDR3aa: CAWSRGYGYTF; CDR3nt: TGTGCCTGGAGTAGAGGGTATGGCTACACCTTC
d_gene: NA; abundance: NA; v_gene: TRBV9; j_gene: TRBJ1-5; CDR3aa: CASSVSGVRGQPQHF; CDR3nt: TGTGCCAGCAGCGTAAGCGGGGTACGAGGCCAGCCCCAGCATTTT
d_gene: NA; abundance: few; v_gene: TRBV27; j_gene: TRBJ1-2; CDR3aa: CASRSGLTGLNYGYTF; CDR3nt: TGTGCCAGCCGTTCGGGATTAACAGGGCTTAACTATGGCTACACCTTC
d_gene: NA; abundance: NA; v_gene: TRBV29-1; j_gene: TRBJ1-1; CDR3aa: CSVGSQVNTEAFF; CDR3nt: TGCAGCGTTGGCTCGCAGGTGAACACTGAAGCTTTCTTT
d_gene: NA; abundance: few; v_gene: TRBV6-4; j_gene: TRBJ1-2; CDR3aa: CASSDGRVSGYTF; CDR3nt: TGTGCCAGCAGTGACGGCAGGGTCAGCGGCTACACCTTC
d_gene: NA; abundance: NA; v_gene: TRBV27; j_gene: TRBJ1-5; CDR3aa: CASSPRQRNQPQHF; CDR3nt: TGTGCCAGCAGTCCTAGACAGAGGAATCAGCCCCAGCATTTT
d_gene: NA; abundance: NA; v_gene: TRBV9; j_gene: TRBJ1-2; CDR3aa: CASSVLGQSNYGYTF; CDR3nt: TGTGCCAGCAGCGTATTAGGACAGAGTAACTATGGCTACACCTTC
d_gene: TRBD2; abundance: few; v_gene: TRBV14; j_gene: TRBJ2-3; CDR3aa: CASSLGLAARTDTQYF; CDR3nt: TGTGCCAGCAGCCTTGGACTAGCGGCCCGCACAGATACGCAGTATTTT
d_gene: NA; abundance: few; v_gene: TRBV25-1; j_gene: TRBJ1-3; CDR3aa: CASSEPTALSGNTIYF; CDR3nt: TGTGCCAGCAGCGAACCGACGGCTCTTTCTGGAAACACCATATATTTT
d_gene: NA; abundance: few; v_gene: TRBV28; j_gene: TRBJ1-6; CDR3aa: CASTGLGSPLHF; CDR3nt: TGTGCCAGCACGGGACTGGGGTCACCCCTCCACTTT
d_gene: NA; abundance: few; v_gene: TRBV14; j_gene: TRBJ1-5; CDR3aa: CASSQDPREPQHF; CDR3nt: TGTGCCAGCAGCCAAGATCCCCGTGAGCCCCAGCATTTT
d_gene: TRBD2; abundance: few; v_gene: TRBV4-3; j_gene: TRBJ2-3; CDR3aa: CASSQDGASGGRRTQYF; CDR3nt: TGCGCCAGCAGCCAAGATGGGGCTAGCGGGGGAAGGAGGACGCAGTATTTT
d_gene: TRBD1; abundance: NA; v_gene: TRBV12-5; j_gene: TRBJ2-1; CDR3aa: CASGLAGQEKFF; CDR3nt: TGTGCTAGTGGTTTGGCGGGACAGGAGAAGTTCTTC
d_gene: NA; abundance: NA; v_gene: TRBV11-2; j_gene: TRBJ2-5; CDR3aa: CASRGRGQRGTQYF; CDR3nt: TGTGCCAGCAGGGGACGGGGACAGCGGGGGACCCAGTACTTC
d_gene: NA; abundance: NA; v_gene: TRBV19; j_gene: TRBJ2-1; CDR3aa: CASSIVLAGSHEQFF; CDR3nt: TGTGCCAGTAGTATAGTGCTAGCTGGGTCGCATGAGCAGTTCTTC
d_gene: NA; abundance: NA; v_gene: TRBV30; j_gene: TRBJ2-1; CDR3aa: CAWSGRSEQFF; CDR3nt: TGTGCCTGGAGTGGGAGGAGTGAGCAGTTCTTC
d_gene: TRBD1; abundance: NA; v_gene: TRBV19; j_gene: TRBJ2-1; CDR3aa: CASSRGLRSNEQFF; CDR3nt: TGTGCCAGCAGCAGGGGGCTGAGGAGCAATGAGCAGTTCTTC
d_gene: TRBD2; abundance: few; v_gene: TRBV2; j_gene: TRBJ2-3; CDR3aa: CASSVAGGMSFSDTQYF; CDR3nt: TGTGCCAGCAGTGTGGCGGGGGGGATGTCGTTTTCAGATACGCAGTATTTT
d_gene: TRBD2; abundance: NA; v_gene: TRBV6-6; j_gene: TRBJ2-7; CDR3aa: CASSIIAGGLSEIQYF; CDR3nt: TGTGCCAGCAGTATTATAGCGGGAGGCCTCTCTGAGATCCAGTACTTC
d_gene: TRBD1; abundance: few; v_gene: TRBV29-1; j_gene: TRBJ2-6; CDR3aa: CSVESGQGFGANVLTF; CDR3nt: TGCAGCGTTGAATCGGGACAGGGCTTTGGGGCCAACGTCCTGACTTTC
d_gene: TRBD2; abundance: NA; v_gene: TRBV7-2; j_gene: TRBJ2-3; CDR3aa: CASSFLAGGPVGDTQYF; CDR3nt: TGTGCCAGCAGCTTTCTAGCGGGGGGCCCAGTTGGAGATACGCAGTATTTT
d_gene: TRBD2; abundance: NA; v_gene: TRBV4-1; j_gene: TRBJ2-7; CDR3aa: CASSQQKREPFYEQYF; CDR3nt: TGCGCCAGCAGCCAACAAAAGCGGGAGCCCTTCTACGAGCAGTACTTC
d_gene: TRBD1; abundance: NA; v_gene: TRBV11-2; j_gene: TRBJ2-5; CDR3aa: CASSPTGGGETQYF; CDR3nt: TGTGCCAGCAGCCCCACAGGGGGCGGCGAGACCCAGTACTTC
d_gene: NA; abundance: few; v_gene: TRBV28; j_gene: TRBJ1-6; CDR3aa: CASSLPQGRSPLHF; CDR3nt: TGTGCCAGCAGTTTACCACAGGGCCGGTCACCCCTCCACTTT
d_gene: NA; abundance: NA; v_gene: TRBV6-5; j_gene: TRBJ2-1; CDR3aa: CASSSGVNEQFF; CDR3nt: TGTGCCAGCAGTTCGGGAGTCAATGAGCAGTTCTTC
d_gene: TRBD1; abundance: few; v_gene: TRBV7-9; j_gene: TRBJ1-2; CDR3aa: CASSLHRDRHNYGYTF; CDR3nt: TGTGCCAGCAGCTTACACCGGGACAGGCATAACTATGGCTACACCTTC
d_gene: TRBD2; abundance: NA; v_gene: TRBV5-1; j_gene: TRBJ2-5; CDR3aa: CASSQRTSRETQYF; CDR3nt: TGCGCCAGCAGCCAGAGGACTAGCCGGGAGACCCAGTACTTC
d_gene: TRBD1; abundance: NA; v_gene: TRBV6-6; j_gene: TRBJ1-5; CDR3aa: CASSGRQGYQPQHF; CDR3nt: TGTGCCAGCAGTGGCCGACAGGGATATCAGCCCCAGCATTTT
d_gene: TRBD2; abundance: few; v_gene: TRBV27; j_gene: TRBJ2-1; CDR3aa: CASSLLVLAGEGEQFF; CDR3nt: TGTGCCAGCAGTTTATTGGTACTAGCGGGAGAGGGGGAGCAGTTCTTC
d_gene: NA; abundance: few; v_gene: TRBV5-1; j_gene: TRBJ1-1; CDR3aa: CASSLDVKSLDTEAFF; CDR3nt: TGCGCCAGCAGCCTTGATGTAAAGTCTTTGGACACTGAAGCTTTCTTT
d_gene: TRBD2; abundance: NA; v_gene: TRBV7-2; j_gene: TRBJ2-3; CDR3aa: CASSLASLAGGGFTQYF; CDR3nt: TGTGCCAGCAGCTTAGCGTCCCTAGCGGGAGGAGGGTTTACGCAGTATTTT
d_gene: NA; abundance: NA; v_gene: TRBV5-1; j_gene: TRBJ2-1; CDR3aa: CASSTGFPEVVFGNEQFF; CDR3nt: TGCGCCAGCAGCACCGGGTTCCCGGAGGTAGTTTTTGGCAATGAGCAGTTCTTC
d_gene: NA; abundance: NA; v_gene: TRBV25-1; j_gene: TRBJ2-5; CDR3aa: CASSRKHGYQETQYF; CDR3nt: TGTGCCAGCAGCCGAAAACATGGGTACCAAGAGACCCAGTACTTC
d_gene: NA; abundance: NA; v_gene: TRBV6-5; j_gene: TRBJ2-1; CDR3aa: CASSYSNEQFF; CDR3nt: TGTGCCAGCAGTTATAGCAATGAGCAGTTCTTC
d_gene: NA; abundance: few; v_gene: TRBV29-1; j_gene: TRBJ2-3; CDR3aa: CSVDHTDTQYF; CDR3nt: TGCAGCGTTGACCACACAGATACGCAGTATTTT
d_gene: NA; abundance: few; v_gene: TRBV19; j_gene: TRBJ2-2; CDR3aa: CATRKGPTTGELFF; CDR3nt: TGTGCCACAAGGAAGGGTCCAACGACCGGGGAGCTGTTTTTT
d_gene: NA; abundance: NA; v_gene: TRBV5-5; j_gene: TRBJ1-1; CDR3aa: CASSPRRWVEDTEAFF; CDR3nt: TGTGCCAGCAGCCCACGCCGGTGGGTCGAGGACACTGAAGCTTTCTTT
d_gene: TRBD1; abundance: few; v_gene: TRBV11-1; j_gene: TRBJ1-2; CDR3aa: CASSLTGIGGYTF; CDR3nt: TGTGCCAGCAGCCTGACAGGGATTGGTGGCTACACCTTC
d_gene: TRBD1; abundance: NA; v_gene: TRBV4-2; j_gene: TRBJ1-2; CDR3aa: CASSPGTGGDYGYTF; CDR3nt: TGTGCCAGCAGCCCAGGGACAGGGGGTGACTATGGCTACACCTTC
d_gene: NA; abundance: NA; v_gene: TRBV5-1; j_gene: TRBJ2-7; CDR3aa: CASSPRGGGDYEQYF; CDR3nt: TGCGCCAGCAGCCCTCGGGGAGGAGGTGACTACGAGCAGTACTTC
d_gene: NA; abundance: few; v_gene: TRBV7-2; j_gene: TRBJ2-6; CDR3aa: CASNGQPGANVLTF; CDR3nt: TGTGCCAGCAATGGACAGCCTGGGGCCAACGTCCTGACTTTC
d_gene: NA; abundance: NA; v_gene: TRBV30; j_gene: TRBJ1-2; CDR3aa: CAGTPTGGYTF; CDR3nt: TGTGCCGGGACCCCGACCGGGGGCTACACCTTC
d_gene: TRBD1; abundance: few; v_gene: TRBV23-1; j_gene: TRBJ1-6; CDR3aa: CASRATRGQGETNSPLHF; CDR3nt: TGCGCCAGCCGGGCGACAAGAGGACAGGGCGAAACTAATTCACCCCTCCACTTT
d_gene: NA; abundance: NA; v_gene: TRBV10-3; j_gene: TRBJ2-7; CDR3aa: CAISALTGASYEQYF; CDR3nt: TGTGCCATCAGTGCACTGACAGGCGCCTCCTACGAGCAGTACTTC
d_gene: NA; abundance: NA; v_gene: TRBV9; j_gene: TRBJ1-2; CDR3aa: CASSAIALGYTF; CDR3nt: TGTGCCAGCAGCGCTATTGCACTGGGCTACACCTTC
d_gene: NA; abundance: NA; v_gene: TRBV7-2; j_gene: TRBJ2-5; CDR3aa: CASSSGGETQYF; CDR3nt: TGTGCCAGCAGCTCAGGAGGGGAGACCCAGTACTTC
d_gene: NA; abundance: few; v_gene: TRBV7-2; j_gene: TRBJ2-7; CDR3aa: CASSLPGLRGLYEQYF; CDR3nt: TGTGCCAGCAGCCTTCCGGGTCTGCGAGGGCTCTACGAGCAGTACTTC
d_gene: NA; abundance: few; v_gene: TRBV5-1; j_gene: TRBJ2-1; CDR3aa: CASSLGAGRNEQFF; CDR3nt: TGCGCCAGCAGCTTGGGTGCGGGACGAAATGAGCAGTTCTTC
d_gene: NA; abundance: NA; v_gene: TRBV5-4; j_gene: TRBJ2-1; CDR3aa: CASSLGGSSYNEQFF; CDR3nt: TGTGCCAGCAGCTTAGGAGGGAGCTCCTACAATGAGCAGTTCTTC
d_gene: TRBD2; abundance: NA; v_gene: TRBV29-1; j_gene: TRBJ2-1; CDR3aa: CSVVLLAGGNEQFF; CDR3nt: TGCAGCGTTGTTTTACTAGCGGGAGGGAATGAGCAGTTCTTC
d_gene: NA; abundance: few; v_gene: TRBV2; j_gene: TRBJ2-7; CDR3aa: CASSDFHEQYF; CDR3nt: TGTGCCAGCAGTGATTTTCACGAGCAGTACTTC
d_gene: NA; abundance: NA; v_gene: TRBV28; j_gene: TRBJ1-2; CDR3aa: CASSRPDSPYGYTF; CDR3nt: TGTGCCAGCAGCCGGCCGGACAGCCCTTATGGCTACACCTTC
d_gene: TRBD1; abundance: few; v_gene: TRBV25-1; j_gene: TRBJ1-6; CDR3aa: CASSEVDRRAPLHF; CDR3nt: TGTGCCAGCAGTGAAGTGGACAGGAGAGCACCCCTCCACTTT
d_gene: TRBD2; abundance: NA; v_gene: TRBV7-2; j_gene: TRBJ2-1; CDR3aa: CASREGLAGYNEQFF; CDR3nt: TGTGCCAGCAGAGAGGGACTAGCGGGCTACAATGAGCAGTTCTTC
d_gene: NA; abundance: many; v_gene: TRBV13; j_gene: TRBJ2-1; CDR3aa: CASSLIRGKYEQFF; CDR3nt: TGTGCCAGCAGCTTAATAAGAGGAAAGTATGAGCAGTTCTTC
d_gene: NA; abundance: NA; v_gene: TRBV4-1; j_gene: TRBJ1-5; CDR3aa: CASSQAPDSWGNQPQHF; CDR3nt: TGCGCCAGCAGCCAAGCCCCGGACAGCTGGGGCAATCAGCCCCAGCATTTT
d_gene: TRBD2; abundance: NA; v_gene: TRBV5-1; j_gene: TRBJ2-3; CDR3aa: CASSLGLAGFPDTQYF; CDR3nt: TGCGCCAGCAGCTTGGGGTTAGCGGGGTTTCCAGATACGCAGTATTTT
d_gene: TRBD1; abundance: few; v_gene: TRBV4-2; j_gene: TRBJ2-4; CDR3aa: CASSQRTGVDQNIQYF; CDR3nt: TGTGCCAGCAGCCAACGGACAGGGGTGGACCAAAACATTCAGTACTTC
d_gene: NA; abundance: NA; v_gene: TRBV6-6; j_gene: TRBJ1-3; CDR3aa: CASSYGSFSGNTIYF; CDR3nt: TGTGCCAGCAGTTACGGTTCATTCTCTGGAAACACCATATATTTT
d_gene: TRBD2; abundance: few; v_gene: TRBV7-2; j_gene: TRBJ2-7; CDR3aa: CASSLVASGTYEQYF; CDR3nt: TGTGCCAGCAGCTTAGTGGCTAGCGGAACTTACGAGCAGTACTTC